The present TCR beta chain was sequenced within a study of tumor and adjacent non-tumor tissue in lung cancer. This clonotype was recorded only once. One end of the junction is discordant with germline, which a read error may explain. The CDR3 has 14 amino acids. Germline V gene data show CDR1 as SGHAT and CDR2 as FQNNGV. Three rounds of nested PCR, following a modified ARM-PCR protocol, produced the TCRbeta library. Using its own MiXCR run on the multiplex PCR reads, TCRdb lists one record per CDR3 protein. The sample comprises some 100,000 distinct CDR3 sequences, less than 75% of which are singletons, and less than 20% rests with the top ten. This sample's RNA came from whole unsorted tissue. More than 3 cm separated this lung sample from the edge of the tumor.

What was sequenced was distant non-tumor lung tissue. The sequence derives from a man aged 25 to 40 with non-small cell lung cancer. This chain joins TRBV11-2 and TRBJ1-6, with D hard to call. Here the CDR3 DNA reads TGTGCTAGCAGATTGGGCAGCCTTAATTCACCCCTCCACTTT. Translation: CASRLGSLNSPLHF. Looking up the rest from reference TRBV11-2 and TRBJ1-6 gives the full variable domain: EAGVAQSPRYKIIEKRQSVAFWCNPISGHATLYWYQQILGQGPKLLIQFQNNGVVDDSQLPKDRFSAERLKGVDSTLKIQPAKLEDSAVYLCASRLGSLNSPLHFGNGTRLTVT.